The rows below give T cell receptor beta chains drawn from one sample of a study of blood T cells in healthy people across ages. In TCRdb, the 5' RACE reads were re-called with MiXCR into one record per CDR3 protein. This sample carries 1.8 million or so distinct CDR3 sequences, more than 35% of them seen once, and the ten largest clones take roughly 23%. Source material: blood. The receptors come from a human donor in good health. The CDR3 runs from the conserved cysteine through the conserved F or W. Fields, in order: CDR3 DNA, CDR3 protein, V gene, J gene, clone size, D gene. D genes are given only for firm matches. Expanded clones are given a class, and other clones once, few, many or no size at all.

CDR3 DNA: TGCAGTGCTAGATCTTCCGGGACTAGCGGGGGGTTAGATACGCAGTATTTT
CDR3 protein: CSARSSGTSGGLDTQYF
V gene: TRBV20-1
J gene: TRBJ2-3
clone size: few
D gene: TRBD2

CDR3 DNA: TGCGCCAGCAGCCACCCGTTCGGGGGGCGCGGAGATACGCAGTATTTT
CDR3 protein: CASSHPFGGRGDTQYF
V gene: TRBV4-1
J gene: TRBJ2-3
clone size: NA
D gene: NA

CDR3 DNA: TGTGCCAGCAGCCAAGTCGGGTCGGAGACCCAGTACTTC
CDR3 protein: CASSQVGSETQYF
V gene: TRBV14
J gene: TRBJ2-5
clone size: few
D gene: NA

CDR3 DNA: TGTGCCAGCAGCTCGCGGCCAGGGGACATGGATGAAGCTTTCTTT
CDR3 protein: CASSSRPGDMDEAFF
V gene: TRBV7-6
J gene: TRBJ1-1
clone size: few
D gene: NA

CDR3 DNA: TGTGCCAGCAGTTCCAACCCTTTTCCACCGGGGGAGCAGTACTTC
CDR3 protein: CASSSNPFPPGEQYF
V gene: TRBV27
J gene: TRBJ2-7
clone size: once
D gene: NA

CDR3 DNA: TGTGCCAGCAGCTCCCTCGGGTCAGGGTTTAGCAACGAGCAGTACTTC
CDR3 protein: CASSSLGSGFSNEQYF
V gene: TRBV7-2
J gene: TRBJ2-7
clone size: NA
D gene: NA

CDR3 DNA: TGTGCCAGCAGTTCAGATTGGCAAGAGACCCAGTTCTTC
CDR3 protein: CASSSDWQETQFF
V gene: TRBV6-5
J gene: TRBJ2-1
clone size: few
D gene: NA

CDR3 DNA: TGTGCCAGCAGTTTGTTTAGCGGGGGGGCCATGTTCACAGATACGCAGTATTTT
CDR3 protein: CASSLFSGGAMFTDTQYF
V gene: TRBV28
J gene: TRBJ2-3
clone size: once
D gene: TRBD2

CDR3 DNA: TGCGCCAGCAGCTGGGTCGGCAGCACCGGGGAGCTGTTTTTT
CDR3 protein: CASSWVGSTGELFF
V gene: TRBV5-1
J gene: TRBJ2-2
clone size: NA
D gene: NA

CDR3 DNA: TGTGCCAGCAGCACCCAAAGACCCTTTCGGTTCTTC
CDR3 protein: CASSTQRPFRFF
V gene: TRBV28
J gene: TRBJ2-1
clone size: few
D gene: NA

CDR3 DNA: TGTGCCAGCAGCCTCCGGACAGCCAACAATGAGCAGTTCTTC
CDR3 protein: CASSLRTANNEQFF
V gene: TRBV3-1
J gene: TRBJ2-1
clone size: NA
D gene: NA